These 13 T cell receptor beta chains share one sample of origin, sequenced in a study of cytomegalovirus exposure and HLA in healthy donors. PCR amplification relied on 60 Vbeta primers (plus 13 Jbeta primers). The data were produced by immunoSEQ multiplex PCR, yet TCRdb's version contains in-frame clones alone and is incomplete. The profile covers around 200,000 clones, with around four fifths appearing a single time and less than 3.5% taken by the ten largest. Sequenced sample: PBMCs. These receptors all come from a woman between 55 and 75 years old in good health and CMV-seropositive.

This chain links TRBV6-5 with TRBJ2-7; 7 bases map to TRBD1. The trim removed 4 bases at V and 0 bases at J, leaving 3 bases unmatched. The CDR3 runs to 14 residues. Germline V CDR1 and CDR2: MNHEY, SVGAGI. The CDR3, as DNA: TGTGCCAGCAGTTCACAGGGGAGCTCCTACGAGCAGTACTTC. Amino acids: CASSSQGSSYEQYF.

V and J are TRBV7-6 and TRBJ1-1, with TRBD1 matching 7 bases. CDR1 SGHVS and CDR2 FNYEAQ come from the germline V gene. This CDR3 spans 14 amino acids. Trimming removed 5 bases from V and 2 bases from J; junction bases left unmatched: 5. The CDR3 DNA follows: TGTGCCAGCAGCGCCGGGACAGCAAACACTGAAGCTTTCTTT. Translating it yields CASSAGTANTEAFF.

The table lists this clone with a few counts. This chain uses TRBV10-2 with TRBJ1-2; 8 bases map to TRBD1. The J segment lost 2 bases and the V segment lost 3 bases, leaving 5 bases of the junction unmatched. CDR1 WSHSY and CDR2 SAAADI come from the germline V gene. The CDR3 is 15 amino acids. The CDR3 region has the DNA TGCGCCAGCAGTGAATATAGGACAGGGAACTATGGCTACACCTTC. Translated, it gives CASSEYRTGNYGYTF.

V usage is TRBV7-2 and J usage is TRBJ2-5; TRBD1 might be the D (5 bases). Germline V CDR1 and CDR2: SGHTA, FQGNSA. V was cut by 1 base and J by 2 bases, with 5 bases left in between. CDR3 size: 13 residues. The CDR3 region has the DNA TGTGCCAGCAGCTTAGGACAGCAAGAGACCCAGTACTTC. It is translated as CASSLGQQETQYF.

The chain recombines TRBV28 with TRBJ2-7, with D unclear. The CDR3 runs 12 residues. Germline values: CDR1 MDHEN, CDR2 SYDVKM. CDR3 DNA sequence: TGTGCCAGCAGTTCCACGTATGGCCCAATTTTTGTC. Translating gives CASSSTYGPIFV.

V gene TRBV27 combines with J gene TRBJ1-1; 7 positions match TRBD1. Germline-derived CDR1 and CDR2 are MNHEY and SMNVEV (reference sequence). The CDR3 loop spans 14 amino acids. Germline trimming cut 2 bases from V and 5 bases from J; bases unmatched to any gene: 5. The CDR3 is CASSLRGRETEAFF. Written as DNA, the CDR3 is TGTGCCAGCAGTTTAAGGGGGCGCGAAACTGAAGCTTTCTTT.

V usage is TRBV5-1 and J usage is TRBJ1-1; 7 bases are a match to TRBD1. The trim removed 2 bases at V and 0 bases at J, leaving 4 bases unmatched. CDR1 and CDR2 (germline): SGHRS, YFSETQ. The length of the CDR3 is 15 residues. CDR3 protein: CASSLGGTLNTEAFF. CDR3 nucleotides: TGCGCCAGCAGCTTAGGGGGCACCCTGAACACTGAAGCTTTCTTT.

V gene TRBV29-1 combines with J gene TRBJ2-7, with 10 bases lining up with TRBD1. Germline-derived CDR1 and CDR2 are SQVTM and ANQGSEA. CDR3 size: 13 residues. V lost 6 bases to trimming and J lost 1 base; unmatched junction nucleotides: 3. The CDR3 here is CSVRTGGSYEQYF. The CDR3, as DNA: TGCAGCGTCCGGACAGGGGGGTCCTACGAGCAGTACTTC.

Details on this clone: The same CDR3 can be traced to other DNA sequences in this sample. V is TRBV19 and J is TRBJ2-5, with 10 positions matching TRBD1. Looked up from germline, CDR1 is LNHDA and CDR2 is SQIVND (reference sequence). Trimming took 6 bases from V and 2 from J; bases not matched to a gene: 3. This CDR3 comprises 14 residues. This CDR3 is CASSRDRGQETQYF. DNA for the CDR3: TGTGCCAGTAGCCGGGACAGGGGACAAGAGACCCAGTACTTC.

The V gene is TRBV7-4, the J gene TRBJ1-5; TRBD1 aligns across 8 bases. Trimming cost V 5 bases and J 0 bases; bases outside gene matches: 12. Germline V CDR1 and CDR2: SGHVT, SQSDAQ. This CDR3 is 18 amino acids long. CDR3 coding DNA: TGTGCCAGCAGCGTCGGACAGGGAATGGGGGATAGCAATCAGCCCCAGCATTTT. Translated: CASSVGQGMGDSNQPQHF.

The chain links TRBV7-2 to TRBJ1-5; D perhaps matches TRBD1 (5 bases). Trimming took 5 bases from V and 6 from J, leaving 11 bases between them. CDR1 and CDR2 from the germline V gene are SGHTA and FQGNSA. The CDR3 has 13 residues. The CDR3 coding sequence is TGTGCCAGCAGCCCGGGGGGACCTCAGCCCCAGCATTTT. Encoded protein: CASSPGGPQPQHF.

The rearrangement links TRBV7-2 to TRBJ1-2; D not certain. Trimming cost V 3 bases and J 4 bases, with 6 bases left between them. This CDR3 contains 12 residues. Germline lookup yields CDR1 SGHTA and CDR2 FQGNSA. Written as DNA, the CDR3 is TGTGCCAGCAGCTTCCTAAGCTATGGCTACACCTTC. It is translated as CASSFLSYGYTF. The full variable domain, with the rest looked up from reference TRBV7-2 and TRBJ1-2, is GAGVSQSPSNKVTEKGKDVELRCDPISGHTALYWYRQSLGQGLEFLIYFQGNSAPDKSGLPSDRFSAERTGGSVSTLTIQRTQQEDSAVYLCASSFLSYGYTFGSGTRLTVV.

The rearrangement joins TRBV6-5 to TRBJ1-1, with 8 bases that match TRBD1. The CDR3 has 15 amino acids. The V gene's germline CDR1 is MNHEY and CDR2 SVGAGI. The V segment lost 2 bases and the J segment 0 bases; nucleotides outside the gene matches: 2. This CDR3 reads CASSYAGQVNTEAFF. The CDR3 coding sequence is TGTGCCAGCAGTTACGCGGGACAGGTGAACACTGAAGCTTTCTTT.